The clone carrying this TCR beta chain was observed once. The data were obtained in a study of response to subunit inactivated influenza vaccine. TCRdb reprocessed the RT-PCR reads via MiXCR and lists one record per CDR3 protein. Among around 580,000 distinct CDR3 sequences, about 12% were seen once, and the ten largest hold 9.5% to 13%. This receptor was obtained from a man aged 50 to 59 who received an inactivated influenza vaccine. Sequencing used PBMCs from blood, obtained on the day of vaccination.

The CDR3 DNA follows: TGTGCCAGCAGCTTAGCGGGCCCAGCATTTACCGGGGAGCTGTTTTTT. Amino acids: CASSLAGPAFTGELFF. The chain recombines TRBV7-8 with TRBJ2-2; the D is unclear. Germline loops: CDR1 SGHVS, CDR2 FQNEAQ. CDR3 size: 16 residues. With 0 bases removed from V and 5 bases from J, the gap between germline ends came to 13 bases.